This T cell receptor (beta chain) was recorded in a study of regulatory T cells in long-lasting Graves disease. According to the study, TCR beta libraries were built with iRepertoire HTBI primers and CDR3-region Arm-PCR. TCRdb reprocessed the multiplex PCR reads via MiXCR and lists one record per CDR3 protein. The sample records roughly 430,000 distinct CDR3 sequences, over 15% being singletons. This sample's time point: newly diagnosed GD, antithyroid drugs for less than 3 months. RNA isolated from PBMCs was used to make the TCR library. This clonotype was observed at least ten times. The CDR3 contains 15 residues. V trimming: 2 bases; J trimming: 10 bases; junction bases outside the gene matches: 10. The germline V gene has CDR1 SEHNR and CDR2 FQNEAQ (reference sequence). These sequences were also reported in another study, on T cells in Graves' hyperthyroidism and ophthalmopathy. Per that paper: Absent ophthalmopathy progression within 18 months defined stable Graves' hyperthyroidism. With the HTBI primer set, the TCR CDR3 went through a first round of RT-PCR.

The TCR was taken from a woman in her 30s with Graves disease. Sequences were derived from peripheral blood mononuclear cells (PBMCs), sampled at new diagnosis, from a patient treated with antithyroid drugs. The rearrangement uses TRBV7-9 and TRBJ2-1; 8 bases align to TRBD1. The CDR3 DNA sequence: TGTGCCAGCAGCTTAATGGTTCGGACAGGGAGGGAGCAGTTCTTC. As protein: CASSLMVRTGREQFF.